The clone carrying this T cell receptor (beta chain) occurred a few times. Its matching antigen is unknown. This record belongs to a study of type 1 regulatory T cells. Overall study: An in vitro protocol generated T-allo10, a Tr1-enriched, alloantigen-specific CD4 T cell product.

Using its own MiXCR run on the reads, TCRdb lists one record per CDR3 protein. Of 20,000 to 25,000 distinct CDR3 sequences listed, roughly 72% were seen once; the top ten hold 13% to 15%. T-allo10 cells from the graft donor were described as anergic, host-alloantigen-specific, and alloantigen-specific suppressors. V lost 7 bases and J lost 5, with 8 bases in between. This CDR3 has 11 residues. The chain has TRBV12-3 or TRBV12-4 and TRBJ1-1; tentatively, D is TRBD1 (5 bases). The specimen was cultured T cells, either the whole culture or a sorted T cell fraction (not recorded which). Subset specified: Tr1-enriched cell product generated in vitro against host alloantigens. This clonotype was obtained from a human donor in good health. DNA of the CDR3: TGTGCCAGCACCCAGGGTACTGAAGCTTTCTTT. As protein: CASTQGTEAFF.